This is a list of T cell receptor beta chains from one sample in a study of blood T cells in healthy people across ages. TCRdb ran MiXCR on the 5' RACE reads and lists one entry per CDR3 protein. The sample consists of 1.6 million or so distinct CDR3 sequences, 34% of them appearing once. Sequenced material: blood. The receptors come from a woman aged 25 to 45 in good health. Each CDR3 is given without its conserved first and last residue. Fields, in order: J gene, D gene, V gene, CDR3 protein. A D gene is named only where the DNA matches it firmly.

J gene: TRBJ2-6; D gene: .; V gene: TRBV27; CDR3 protein: ASSIITGANVLT
J gene: TRBJ2-5; D gene: .; V gene: TRBV3-1; CDR3 protein: AGSQVPETQY
J gene: TRBJ2-1; D gene: TRBD2; V gene: TRBV5-1; CDR3 protein: ASAKAGGYNEQF
J gene: TRBJ1-2; D gene: TRBD1; V gene: TRBV4-1; CDR3 protein: ASSQFSDRGGSNYGHT
J gene: TRBJ2-3; D gene: .; V gene: TRBV21-1; CDR3 protein: ASSPTPGLLPTDTQY
J gene: TRBJ2-1; D gene: .; V gene: TRBV4-1; CDR3 protein: ASSQDITGPYNEQF
J gene: TRBJ1-1; D gene: .; V gene: TRBV20-1; CDR3 protein: SAARPHGTEAF
J gene: TRBJ2-1; D gene: TRBD2; V gene: TRBV5-1; CDR3 protein: ASSPASGPSGRNEQF
J gene: TRBJ2-1; D gene: .; V gene: TRBV20-1; CDR3 protein: SASVLAPYNEQF
J gene: TRBJ2-1; D gene: TRBD2; V gene: TRBV12-3/TRBV12-4; CDR3 protein: ASRPSSGVDDEQF
J gene: TRBJ2-7; D gene: .; V gene: TRBV6-6; CDR3 protein: ASSPPTAKKQY
J gene: TRBJ2-7; D gene: .; V gene: TRBV7-9; CDR3 protein: ASSPDVLWYEQY
J gene: TRBJ2-7; D gene: .; V gene: TRBV20-1; CDR3 protein: SARITGGRFEQY
J gene: TRBJ2-3; D gene: TRBD2; V gene: TRBV24-1; CDR3 protein: ATSDNGLAADTQY
J gene: TRBJ2-1; D gene: .; V gene: TRBV29-1; CDR3 protein: SVVILSGLRNEQF
J gene: TRBJ1-6; D gene: .; V gene: TRBV14; CDR3 protein: ASSQTARVSPLH
J gene: TRBJ1-5; D gene: .; V gene: TRBV6-1; CDR3 protein: ASNTENQPQH
J gene: TRBJ2-7; D gene: .; V gene: TRBV20-1; CDR3 protein: SASFFGGQGNYEQY
J gene: TRBJ2-7; D gene: TRBD1; V gene: TRBV4-1; CDR3 protein: ASSPTDRVFYEQY
J gene: TRBJ1-2; D gene: .; V gene: TRBV29-1; CDR3 protein: SVESIAARRYGYT
J gene: TRBJ1-4; D gene: .; V gene: TRBV7-9; CDR3 protein: ASSLGGSNEKLF
J gene: TRBJ2-7; D gene: TRBD1; V gene: TRBV30; CDR3 protein: AWSTGQGDYEQY
J gene: TRBJ1-5; D gene: .; V gene: TRBV20-1; CDR3 protein: SASPGQPQH
J gene: TRBJ2-7; D gene: .; V gene: TRBV4-1; CDR3 protein: ASSPGTASCEQY
J gene: TRBJ1-2; D gene: .; V gene: TRBV2; CDR3 protein: ASSEPGRANYGYT
J gene: TRBJ1-5; D gene: TRBD1; V gene: TRBV20-1; CDR3 protein: SASRDSYSNQPQH
J gene: TRBJ1-2; D gene: TRBD1; V gene: TRBV10-3; CDR3 protein: AISGEDRGRPNYGYT